These 15 T cell receptor beta chains were sequenced from one sample in a study of cytomegalovirus exposure and HLA in healthy donors. Primers for the PCR totalled 60 Vbeta and 13 Jbeta. The method was immunoSEQ multiplex PCR; TCRdb's version includes in-frame clones alone and lacks a portion of them. In all, the sample yields approximately 120,000 clones. Sequenced material: PBMCs. The receptors originated from a man aged 25 to 40 in good health and CMV-seronegative.

This sequence joins TRBV7-2 and TRBJ2-7; maybe TRBD1 (6 bases). Trimming pared 5 bases from V and 4 bases from J, leaving 12 bases between. The CDR3 consists of 13 residues. Per the germline V gene, CDR1 is SGHTA and CDR2 is FQGNSA. The CDR3 sequence: CASSHTTGYEQYF. The CDR3 nucleotides are TGTGCCAGCAGCCATACGACAGGATACGAGCAGTACTTC.

This sequence joins TRBV2 and TRBJ1-5; 8 nucleotides line up with TRBD1. V lost 5 bases and J lost 5; bases outside the gene matches: 2. Germline CDR1 is SNHLY and CDR2 is FYNNEI. The CDR3 is 13 residues long. Here the CDR3 reads CASSTQGDQPQHF. As DNA, the CDR3 is TGTGCCAGCAGTACACAGGGGGATCAGCCCCAGCATTTT.

The chain carries TRBV6-5 and TRBJ1-1; 9 positions match TRBD1. CDR3 length: 16 amino acids. J was trimmed by 2 bases and V by 2 bases; bases with no gene match: 6. Germline V gives CDR1 MNHEY, CDR2 SVGAGI. In DNA form, the CDR3 reads TGTGCCAGCAGTTACCGGACAGGGGCCTCTAACACTGAAGCTTTCTTT. Residues: CASSYRTGASNTEAFF.

CDR3 sequence: CAWSADRNIQYF. The CDR3 bases are TGTGCCTGGAGTGCGGACAGAAACATTCAGTACTTC. The V call is TRBV30, the J call TRBJ2-4, with D possibly TRBD1 on 6 matching bases. The CDR3 covers 12 residues. The germline V gene has CDR1 GTSNPN and CDR2 SVGIG (reference sequence). Trimming took off 1 base at V and 6 bases at J, with 7 bases between the two ends. Complete variable domain (other parts from reference TRBV30 and TRBJ2-4): SQTIHQWPATLVQPVGSPLSLECTVEGTSNPNLYWYRQAAGRGLQLLFYSVGIGQISSEVPQNLSASRPQDRQFILSSKKLLLSDSGFYLCAWSADRNIQYFGAGTRLSVL.

The chain joins TRBV7-2 to TRBJ2-5; 7 nucleotides agree with TRBD2. After removal of 5 bases from V and 1 base from J, the junction contained 4 bases not matched to a gene. CDR1 and CDR2 (germline): SGHTA, FQGNSA. There are 14 residues in the CDR3. CDR3 nucleotide sequence: TGTGCCAGCAGCCCAGCGGGGCTCCAAGAGACCCAGTACTTC. Its protein product is CASSPAGLQETQYF. Using reference TRBV7-2 and TRBJ2-5 for the parts outside the CDR3, the full variable domain is GAGVSQSPSNKVTEKGKDVELRCDPISGHTALYWYRQSLGQGLEFLIYFQGNSAPDKSGLPSDRFSAERTGGSVSTLTIQRTQQEDSAVYLCASSPAGLQETQYFGPGTRLLVL.

The chain recombines TRBV9 with TRBJ2-2, with a possible D match to TRBD2 (5 bases). Germline V CDR1 and CDR2: SGDLS, YYNGEE. V lost 1 base and J 2 bases, leaving 6 bases between the germline ends. This CDR3 has 14 amino acids. The CDR3 DNA sequence: TGTGCCAGCAGCGTATCTAGCAACACCGGGGAGCTGTTTTTT. Its protein is CASSVSSNTGELFF.

V and J are TRBV27 and TRBJ1-1; D might be TRBD1 (5 bases). CDR3 length equals 16 residues. CDR1 and CDR2 (germline): MNHEY, SMNVEV (reference sequence). The ends were cut back, 6 bases at V and 1 base at J, with 18 bases in the middle. The CDR3 loop reads CASRNWPDTGNTEAFF. Written as DNA, the CDR3 is TGTGCCAGCAGAAATTGGCCGGACACGGGGAACACTGAAGCTTTCTTT.

The genes are TRBV19 and TRBJ1-2, with 10 positions matching TRBD1. The CDR3 length is 14 residues. Germline V gene data show CDR1 as LNHDA and CDR2 as SQIVND (reference sequence). V lost 5 bases and J lost 5; bases outside the gene matches: 5. For the CDR3, the DNA is TGTGCCAGTAGTTCTCGGACAGGGGGTTATGGCTACACCTTC. Its translation is CASSSRTGGYGYTF.

This chain links TRBV5-1 with TRBJ2-3, with D possibly matching TRBD2 (7 bases). Trimming cost V 5 bases and J 3 bases, with 13 bases left between them. Germline lookup yields CDR1 SGHRS and CDR2 YFSETQ. The CDR3 runs 14 residues. CDR3 DNA sequence: TGCGCCAGCAGGGACCGGGGGGCAACAGATACGCAGTATTTT. It is translated as CASRDRGATDTQYF.

The rearrangement uses TRBV7-3 and TRBJ2-7; 12 nucleotides align to TRBD1. V shed 8 bases and J 8 bases; nucleotides not matched to a gene: 13. The CDR3 has 15 residues. In germline, CDR1 is SGHTA, CDR2 FQGTGA. The chain's CDR3 is CASATRGTGGLQQYF. DNA for the CDR3: TGTGCCAGCGCCACAAGGGGGACAGGGGGCCTCCAGCAGTACTTC. The full variable domain, completed using reference TRBV7-3 and TRBJ2-7, is GAGVSQTPSNKVTEKGKYVELRCDPISGHTALYWYRQSLGQGPEFLIYFQGTGAADDSGLPNDRFFAVRPEGSVSTLKIQRTERGDSAVYLCASATRGTGGLQQYFGPGTRLTVT.

The CDR3 DNA is TGTGCCAGCAGCATAGCGGGAGAAGGAAATGAGCAGTTCTTC. Amino acid sequence: CASSIAGEGNEQFF. The V call is TRBV11-3, the J call TRBJ2-1; TRBD2 matches 9 bases. V gave up 5 bases and J gave up 7 bases; unmatched junction bases: 6. CDR1 SGHNT and CDR2 YENEEA come from the germline V gene. The CDR3 is made up of 14 amino acids.

V gene TRBV7-4 combines with J gene TRBJ1-5; 9 nucleotides agree with TRBD1. The CDR3 consists of 15 residues. J gave up 8 bases and V 4 bases, and 9 bases lay outside the gene matches. CDR1 SGHVT and CDR2 SQSDAQ come from the germline V gene. The CDR3 bases are TGTGCCAGCAGCTCGCTCAACAGGGGGCTTGAGCCCCAGCATTTT. This encodes CASSSLNRGLEPQHF.

This rearrangement joins TRBV4-3 to TRBJ1-4, with D unresolved. Germline loops: CDR1 LGHNA, CDR2 YSLEER. The V gene lost 0 bases and the J gene lost 8 bases, with 10 bases spanning the gap. This CDR3 region has 14 residues. The CDR3 DNA follows: TGCGCCAGCAGCCAAGATAACGAACGGGAAAAACTGTTTTTT. It is translated as CASSQDNEREKLFF.

This chain joins TRBV6-1 and TRBJ2-7; weak D call: TRBD1 (5 bases). Per the germline V gene, CDR1 is MNHNS and CDR2 is SASEGT. Trimming pared 8 bases from V and 6 bases from J, leaving 14 bases between. This CDR3 has 12 residues. For the CDR3, the DNA is TGTGCCAGCGGAAGGGGCCACACCGAGCAGTACTTC. This translates into CASGRGHTEQYF.

This chain uses TRBV23-1 with TRBJ1-3; the D gene is possibly TRBD1 (6 bases). TRBV23-1 is annotated as an ORF whose role is uncertain. V lost 4 bases, J lost 0 bases, and 16 bases lay in between. The CDR3 loop spans 17 amino acids. The CDR3 reads CASSLGDTLCSGNTIYF. The CDR3 DNA follows: TGCGCCAGCAGTCTGGGGGACACCTTATGCTCTGGAAACACCATATATTTT.